This entry concerns a single TCR beta chain. The data originate from a study of blood T cell repertoires in COVID-19. The overall study: COVID-19 samples from acute and convalescent phases originated in the United States, Italy and Spain. T cells, B-cell-depleted T cells, or PBMCs supplied cDNA or gDNA.

The CDR3 totals 14 residues. CDR1 SNHLY and CDR2 FYNNEI come from the germline V gene. V lost 4 bases and J lost 0, with 10 bases in between. Original processing notes: From reference gene primer amplification, estimates of nucleated cell counts were derived. TCRdb keeps only in-frame clones here, not all; method: immunoSEQ multiplex PCR. Clone size and the V and J calls come from that table; the DNA yielded D and trimming. The table lists approximately 20,000 clones, over 75% of them singletons. Sequencing was carried out using peripheral blood. This receptor was identified in a man older than 75 with acute or convalescent COVID-19. The chain employs TRBV2 and TRBJ2-7; no firm D call. This CDR3 reads CASSVSRNSYEQYF. DNA of the CDR3: TGTGCCAGCAGTGTAAGCAGGAACTCCTACGAGCAGTACTTC. Complete variable domain (other parts from reference TRBV2 and TRBJ2-7): EPEVTQTPSHQVTQMGQEVILRCVPISNHLYFYWYRQILGQKVEFLVSFYNNEISEKSEIFDDQFSVERPDGSNFTLKIRSTKLEDSAMYFCASSVSRNSYEQYFGPGTRLTVT.